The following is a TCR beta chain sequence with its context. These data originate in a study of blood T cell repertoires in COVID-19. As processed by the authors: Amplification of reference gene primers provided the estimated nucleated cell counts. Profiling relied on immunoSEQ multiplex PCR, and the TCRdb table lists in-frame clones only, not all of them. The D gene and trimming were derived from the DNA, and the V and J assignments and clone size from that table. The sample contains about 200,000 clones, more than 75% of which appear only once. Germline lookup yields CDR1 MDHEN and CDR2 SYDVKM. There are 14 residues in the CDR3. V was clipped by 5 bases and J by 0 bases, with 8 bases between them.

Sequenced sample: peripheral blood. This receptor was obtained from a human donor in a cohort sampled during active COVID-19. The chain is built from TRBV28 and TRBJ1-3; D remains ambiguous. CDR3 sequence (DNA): TGTGCCAGCAGTCCCTCGGGCTCTGGAAACACCATATATTTT. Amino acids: CASSPSGSGNTIYF.